This TCR beta chain is drawn from a study of blood T cell repertoires in COVID-19. Original analysis: Cell counts per sample came from amplifying reference gene primers. Sequencing was performed with immunoSEQ multiplex PCR; in TCRdb, only in-frame clones are kept and a portion is missing. Clone size and the V and J calls come from that table; the DNA yielded D and trimming. The sample holds roughly 220,000 clones, approximately 82% seen once. Enrolled through a virtual design, the participants were between about 18 and 100 years of age and came from some 26 US areas. Assignments of participants to cohorts depended upon their own reported clinical history. The CDR3 length is 14 residues. Germline CDR1 and CDR2: SGHRS and YFSETQ. V shed 4 bases and J 8 bases; nucleotides not matched to a gene: 10.

The source of this sequence is a man between 35 and 55 years old who had recovered from COVID-19. The sequencing input was PBMCs or T cells enriched from blood (not recorded which). The chain uses TRBV5-1 and TRBJ1-2, with 8 positions matching TRBD1. The CDR3 spells CASSRAAGGVGYTF. CDR3 nucleotide sequence: TGCGCCAGCAGCCGAGCGGCAGGGGGCGTCGGCTACACCTTC.